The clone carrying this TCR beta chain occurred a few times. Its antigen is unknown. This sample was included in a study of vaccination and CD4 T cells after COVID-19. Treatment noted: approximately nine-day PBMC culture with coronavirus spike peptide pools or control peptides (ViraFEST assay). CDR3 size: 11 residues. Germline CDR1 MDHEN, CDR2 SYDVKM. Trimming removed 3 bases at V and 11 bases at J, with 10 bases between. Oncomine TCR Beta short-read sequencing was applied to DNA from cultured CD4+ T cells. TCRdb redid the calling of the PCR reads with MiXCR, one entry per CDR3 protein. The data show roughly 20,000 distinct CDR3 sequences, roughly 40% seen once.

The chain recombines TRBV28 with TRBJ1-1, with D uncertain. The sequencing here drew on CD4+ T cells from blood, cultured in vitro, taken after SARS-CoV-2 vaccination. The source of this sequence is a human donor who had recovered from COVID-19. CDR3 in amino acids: CASSFALSAFF. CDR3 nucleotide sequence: TGTGCCAGCAGTTTCGCTTTGTCGGCTTTCTTT.